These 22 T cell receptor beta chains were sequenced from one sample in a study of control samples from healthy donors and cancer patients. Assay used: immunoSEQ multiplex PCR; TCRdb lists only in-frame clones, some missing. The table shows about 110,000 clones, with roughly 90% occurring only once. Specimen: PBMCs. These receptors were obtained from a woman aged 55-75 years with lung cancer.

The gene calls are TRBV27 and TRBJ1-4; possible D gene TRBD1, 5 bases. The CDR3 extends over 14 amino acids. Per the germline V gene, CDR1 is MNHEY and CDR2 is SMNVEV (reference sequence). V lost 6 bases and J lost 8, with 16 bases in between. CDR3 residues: CASSSAGEGEKLFF. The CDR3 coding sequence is TGTGCCAGCAGCTCCGCGGGGGAGGGGGAAAAACTGTTTTTT.

In DNA, the CDR3 is TGTGCCAGCAGCTTTACAGGGGGCGCCGAAGGCTACACCTTC. This translates into CASSFTGGAEGYTF. The chain joins TRBV11-2 to TRBJ1-2, with TRBD1 matching 9 bases. This CDR3 contains 14 residues. Germline-derived CDR1 and CDR2 are SGHAT and FQNNGV. The V gene end was trimmed by 3 bases and the J gene end by 8 bases; junction bases not matched to a gene: 7.

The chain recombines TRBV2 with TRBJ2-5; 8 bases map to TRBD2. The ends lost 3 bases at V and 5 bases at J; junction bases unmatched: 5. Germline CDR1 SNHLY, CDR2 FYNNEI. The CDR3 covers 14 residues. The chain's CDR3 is CASSDRSGGETQYF. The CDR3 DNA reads TGTGCCAGCAGTGATCGATCGGGAGGGGAGACCCAGTACTTC.

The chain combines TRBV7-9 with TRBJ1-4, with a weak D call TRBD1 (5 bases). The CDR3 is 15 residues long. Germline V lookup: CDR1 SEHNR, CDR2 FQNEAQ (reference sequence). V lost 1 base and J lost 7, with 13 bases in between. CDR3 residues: CASSLDGTRSEKLFF. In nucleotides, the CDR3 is TGTGCCAGCAGCTTAGATGGGACTCGGAGTGAAAAACTGTTTTTT.

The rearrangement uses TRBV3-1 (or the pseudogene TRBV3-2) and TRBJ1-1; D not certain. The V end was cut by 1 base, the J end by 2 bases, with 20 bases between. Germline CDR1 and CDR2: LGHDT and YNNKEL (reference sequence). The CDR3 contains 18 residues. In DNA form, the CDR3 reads TGTGCCAGCAGCCAAGTTGAGGGCCGGATTTCCCTAAACACTGAAGCTTTCTTT. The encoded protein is CASSQVEGRISLNTEAFF.

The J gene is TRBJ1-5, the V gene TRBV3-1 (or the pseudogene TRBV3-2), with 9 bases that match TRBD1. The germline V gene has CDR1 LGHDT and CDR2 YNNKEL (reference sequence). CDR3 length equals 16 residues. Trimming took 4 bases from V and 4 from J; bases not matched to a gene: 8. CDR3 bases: TGTGCCAGCAGCCCGGGGACAGGGCAAACTAATCAGCCCCAGCATTTT. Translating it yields CASSPGTGQTNQPQHF.

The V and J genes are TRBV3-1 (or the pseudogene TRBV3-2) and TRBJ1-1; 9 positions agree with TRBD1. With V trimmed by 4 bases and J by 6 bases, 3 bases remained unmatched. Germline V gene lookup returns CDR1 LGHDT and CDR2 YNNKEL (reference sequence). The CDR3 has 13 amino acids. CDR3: CASSPRQGAEAFF. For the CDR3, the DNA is TGTGCCAGCAGCCCAAGACAGGGGGCTGAAGCTTTCTTT.

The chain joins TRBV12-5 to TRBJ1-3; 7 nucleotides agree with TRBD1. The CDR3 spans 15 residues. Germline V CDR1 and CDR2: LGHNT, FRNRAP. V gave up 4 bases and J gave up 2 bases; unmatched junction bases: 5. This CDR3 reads CASGWTTGPGNTIYF. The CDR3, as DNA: TGTGCTAGTGGTTGGACGACAGGGCCTGGAAACACCATATATTTT.

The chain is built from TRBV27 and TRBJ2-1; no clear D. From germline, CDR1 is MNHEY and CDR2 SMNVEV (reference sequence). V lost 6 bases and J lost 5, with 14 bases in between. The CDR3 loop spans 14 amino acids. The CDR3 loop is CASRLVGANNEQFF. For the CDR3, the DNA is TGTGCCAGCAGATTAGTTGGTGCAAACAATGAGCAGTTCTTC.

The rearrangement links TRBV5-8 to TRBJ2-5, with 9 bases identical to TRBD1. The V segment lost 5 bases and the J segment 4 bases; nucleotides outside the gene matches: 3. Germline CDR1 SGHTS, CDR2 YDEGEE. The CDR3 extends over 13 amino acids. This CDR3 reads CASSSDRGETQYF. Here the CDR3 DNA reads TGTGCCAGCAGTTCGGACAGGGGAGAGACCCAGTACTTC. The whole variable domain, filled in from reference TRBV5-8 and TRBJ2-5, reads EAGVTQSPTHLIKTRGQQATLRCSPISGHTSVYWYQQALGLGLQFLLWYDEGEERNRGNFPPRFSGRQFPNYSSELNVNALELEDSALYLCASSSDRGETQYFGPGTRLLVL.

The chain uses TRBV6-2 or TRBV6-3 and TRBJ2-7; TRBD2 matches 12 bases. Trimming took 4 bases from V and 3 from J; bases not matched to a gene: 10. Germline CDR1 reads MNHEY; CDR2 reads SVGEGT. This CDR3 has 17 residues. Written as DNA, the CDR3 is TGTGCCAGCAGTTCCACTAGCGGGGGGCCCCACGGCTACGAGCAGTACTTC. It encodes CASSSTSGGPHGYEQYF.

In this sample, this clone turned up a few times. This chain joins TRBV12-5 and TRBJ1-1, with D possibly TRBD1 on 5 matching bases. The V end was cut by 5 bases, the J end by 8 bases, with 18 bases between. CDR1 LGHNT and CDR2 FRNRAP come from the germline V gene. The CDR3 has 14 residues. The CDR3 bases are TGTGCTAGTGGTGGGGACGGAGGGGCCCCCGAAGCTTTCTTT. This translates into CASGGDGGAPEAFF.

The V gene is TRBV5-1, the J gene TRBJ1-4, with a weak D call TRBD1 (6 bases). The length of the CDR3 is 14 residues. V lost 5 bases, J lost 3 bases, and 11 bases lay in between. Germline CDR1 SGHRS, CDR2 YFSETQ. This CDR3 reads CASRWGAPNEKLFF. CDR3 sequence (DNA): TGCGCCAGCAGGTGGGGGGCACCTAATGAAAAACTGTTTTTT.

DNA of the CDR3: TGTGCCAGCAGTCGGGACTTCCGTACCGGGGAGCTGTTTTTT. It yields the protein CASSRDFRTGELFF. The V call is TRBV6-4, the J call TRBJ2-2, with a possible D match to TRBD2 (6 bases). This CDR3 contains 14 residues. V gave up 5 bases and J gave up 5 bases, with 12 bases separating them. Germline assignment: CDR1 MRHNA and CDR2 SNTAGT.

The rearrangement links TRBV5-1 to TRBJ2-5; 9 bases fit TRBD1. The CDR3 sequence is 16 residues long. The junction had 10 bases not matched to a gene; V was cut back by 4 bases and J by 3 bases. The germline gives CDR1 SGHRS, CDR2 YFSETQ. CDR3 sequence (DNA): TGCGCCAGCAGCCCACGACAGGGGGAAGAGGAAGAGACCCAGTACTTC. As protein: CASSPRQGEEEETQYF. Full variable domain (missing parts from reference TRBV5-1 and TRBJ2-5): KAGVTQTPRYLIKTRGQQVTLSCSPISGHRSVSWYQQTPGQGLQFLFEYFSETQRNKGNFPGRFSGRQFSNSRSEMNVSTLELGDSALYLCASSPRQGEEEETQYFGPGTRLLVL.

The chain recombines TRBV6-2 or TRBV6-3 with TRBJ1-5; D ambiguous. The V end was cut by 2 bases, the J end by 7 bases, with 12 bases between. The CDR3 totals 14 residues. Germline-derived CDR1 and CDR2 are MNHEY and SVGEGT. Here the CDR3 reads CASSYGFRNQPQHF. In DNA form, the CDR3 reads TGTGCCAGCAGTTACGGGTTCCGGAACCAGCCCCAGCATTTT.

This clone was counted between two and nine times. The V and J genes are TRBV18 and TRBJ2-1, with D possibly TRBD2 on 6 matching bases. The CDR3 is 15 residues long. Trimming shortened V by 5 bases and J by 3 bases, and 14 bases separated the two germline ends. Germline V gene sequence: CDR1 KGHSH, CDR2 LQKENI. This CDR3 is CASSSTSLIYNEQFF. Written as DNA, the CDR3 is TGTGCCAGCTCATCGACTAGTCTTATCTACAATGAGCAGTTCTTC.

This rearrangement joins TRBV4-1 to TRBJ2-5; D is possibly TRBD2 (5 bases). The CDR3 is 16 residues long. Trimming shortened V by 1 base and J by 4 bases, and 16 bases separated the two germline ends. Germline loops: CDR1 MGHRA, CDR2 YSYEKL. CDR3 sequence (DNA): TGCGCCAGCAGCCAAGGGCGCCTAGCATTAGGAGAGACCCAGTACTTC. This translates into CASSQGRLALGETQYF.

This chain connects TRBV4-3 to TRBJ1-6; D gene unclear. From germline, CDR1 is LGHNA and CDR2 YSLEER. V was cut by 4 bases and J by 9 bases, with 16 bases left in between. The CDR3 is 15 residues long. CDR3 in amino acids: CASSLSGTSGSPLHF. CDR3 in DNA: TGCGCCAGCAGCCTATCCGGCACAAGCGGTTCACCCCTCCACTTT.

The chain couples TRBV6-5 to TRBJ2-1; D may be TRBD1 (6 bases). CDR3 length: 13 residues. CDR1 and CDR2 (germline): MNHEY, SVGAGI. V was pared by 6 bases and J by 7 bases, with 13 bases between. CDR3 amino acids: CASSPGTKNEQFF. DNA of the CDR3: TGTGCCAGCAGCCCCGGGACAAAGAATGAGCAGTTCTTC.

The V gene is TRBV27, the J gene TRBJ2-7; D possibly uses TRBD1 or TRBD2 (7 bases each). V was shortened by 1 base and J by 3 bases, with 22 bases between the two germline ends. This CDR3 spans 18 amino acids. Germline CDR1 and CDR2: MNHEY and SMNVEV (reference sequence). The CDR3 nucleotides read TGTGCCAGCAGTTTATTGCGCCACCAGGGGGGGTCCCACTACGAGCAGTACTTC. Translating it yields CASSLLRHQGGSHYEQYF.

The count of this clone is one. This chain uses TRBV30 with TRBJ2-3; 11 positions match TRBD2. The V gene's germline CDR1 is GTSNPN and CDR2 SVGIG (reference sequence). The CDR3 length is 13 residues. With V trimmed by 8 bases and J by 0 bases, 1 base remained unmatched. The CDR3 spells CAGLAGSTDTQYF. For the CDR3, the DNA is TGTGCCGGACTAGCGGGTAGCACAGATACGCAGTATTTT.